The next 20 T cell receptor beta chains were all read from a single sample in a study of T cell repertoires in cytomegalovirus infection. TCRdb processed the reads anew with MiXCR; each CDR3 protein has one entry. The sample records 490,000 or so distinct CDR3 sequences, over 9% being singletons. Sequences were obtained from PBMCs. These receptors all stem from a human donor in good health (CMV status not recorded). Some clones in this sample may be carry-over from other donors' samples.

The rearrangement joins TRBV5-4 to TRBJ2-1; TRBD2 agrees at 8 bases. J was trimmed by 2 bases and V by 3 bases; bases with no gene match: 4. The CDR3 covers 15 residues. Per the germline V gene, CDR1 is SGHNT and CDR2 is YYREEE (reference sequence). The CDR3 spells CASSYTSGTYNEQFF. CDR3 nucleotide sequence: TGTGCCAGCAGCTACACTAGCGGAACCTACAATGAGCAGTTCTTC.

This clonotype occurred many times. The V gene is TRBV12-3 or TRBV12-4, the J gene TRBJ2-1; weak D call: TRBD2 (7 bases). The CDR3 is 16 amino acids. The ends were cut back, 5 bases at V and 7 bases at J, with 21 bases in the middle. CDR3 DNA sequence: TGTGCCAGCAGTCCGCCCCGGGGGGCGCAATCTAATGAGCAGTTCTTC. As protein: CASSPPRGAQSNEQFF.

This clonotype has a count of ten or more. This rearrangement joins TRBV7-9 to TRBJ1-1, with 7 bases matching TRBD1. With 8 bases clipped from V and 7 bases from J, the junction kept 7 bases outside the gene matches. Germline loops: CDR1 SEHNR, CDR2 FQNEAQ (reference sequence). The CDR3 runs 12 residues. The CDR3 region is CASSGTAFEAFF. The CDR3 DNA follows: TGTGCCAGCTCCGGGACAGCATTTGAAGCTTTCTTT.

This clonotype has a count of ten or more. The chain combines TRBV11-2 with TRBJ1-6; D is unclear. The V gene's germline CDR1 is SGHAT and CDR2 FQNNGV. The CDR3 totals 15 residues. V lost 1 base to trimming and J lost 9 bases, with 13 bases between them. CDR3 sequence: CASSLGGNFGSPLHF. The CDR3 DNA follows: TGTGCCAGCAGCTTAGGTGGGAATTTCGGTTCACCCCTCCACTTT.

This clonotype appeared many times. The J gene is TRBJ1-4, the V gene TRBV7-2, with 8 bases aligning to TRBD1. CDR1 is SGHTA, CDR2 FQGNSA, per germline. The CDR3 spans 14 residues. Trimming cost V 9 bases and J 7 bases; bases outside gene matches: 10. The CDR3 nucleotides are TGTGCCAGTAACTCCAGGGGGCGGGGTGAAAAACTGTTTTTT. Protein product: CASNSRGRGEKLFF. Drawing the rest from reference TRBV7-2 and TRBJ1-4, the complete variable domain is GAGVSQSPSNKVTEKGKDVELRCDPISGHTALYWYRQSLGQGLEFLIYFQGNSAPDKSGLPSDRFSAERTGGSVSTLTIQRTQQEDSAVYLCASNSRGRGEKLFFGSGTQLSVL.

This clonotype was detected ten times or more. The chain joins TRBV6-1 to TRBJ1-1; D unresolved. Trimming stripped 2 bases from V and 4 bases from J, with 8 bases between. The CDR3 totals 13 residues. The germline gives CDR1 MNHNS, CDR2 SASEGT. The CDR3 reads CASSELVGTEAFF. The DNA of the CDR3 is TGTGCCAGCAGTGAACTAGTGGGCACTGAAGCTTTCTTT.

At least ten counts were recorded for this clonotype. The chain employs TRBV20-1 and TRBJ1-6; D might be TRBD1 (6 bases). Germline V gene data show CDR1 as DFQATT and CDR2 as SNEGSKA (reference sequence). This CDR3 contains 13 residues. V lost 1 base to trimming and J lost 6 bases, with 7 bases between them. CDR3 DNA sequence: TGCAGTGCTAGAGTGGACAGTAATTCACCCCTCCACTTT. Translated, it gives CSARVDSNSPLHF.

This clonotype was found many times. This chain joins TRBV7-2 and TRBJ2-7, with 12 bases fitting TRBD2. The CDR3 has 17 residues. Germline V lookup: CDR1 SGHTA, CDR2 FQGNSA. J was trimmed by 7 bases and V by 0 bases; bases with no gene match: 10. The CDR3 DNA follows: TGTGCCAGCAGCTTAGCCTCTTCTAGCGGGGGGGCTCGAGAGCAGTACTTC. Protein sequence: CASSLASSSGGAREQYF.

This clonotype showed up many times. This chain connects TRBV5-1 to TRBJ2-3; 9 nucleotides agree with TRBD2. Trimming took 4 bases from V and 4 from J; bases not matched to a gene: 10. The V gene's germline CDR1 is SGHRS and CDR2 YFSETQ. This CDR3 spans 16 amino acids. This CDR3 reads CASSPLAGDGPDTQYF. DNA of the CDR3: TGCGCCAGCAGCCCTTTAGCGGGGGACGGCCCAGATACGCAGTATTTT.

This clonotype was seen ten or more times. The conserved closing phenylalanine or tryptophan is absent in this CDR3, likely reflecting a read error. No DNA is shown, since the ends of the CDR3 on it are uncertain; the CDR3 is the one TCRdb lists. The chain couples TRBV20-1 to TRBJ1-2; TRBD1, the table's D call, was not compared with the DNA. Germline V gene lookup returns CDR1 DFQATT and CDR2 SNEGSKA (reference sequence). Inclusive of both ends, the CDR3 amounts to 8 amino acids. The CDR3: CSPGGGTL.

This clonotype was detected many times. The rearrangement links TRBV7-9 to TRBJ2-1; 12 nucleotides agree with TRBD2. The CDR3 totals 16 residues. CDR1 and CDR2 from the germline V gene are SEHNR and FQNEAQ (reference sequence). V dropped 5 bases and J dropped 2; count of bases not matched to a gene: 4. The CDR3 sequence: CASSPTSGSTYNEQFF. In nucleotides, the CDR3 is TGTGCCAGCAGCCCGACTAGCGGGAGTACCTACAATGAGCAGTTCTTC. Looking up the rest from reference TRBV7-9 and TRBJ2-1 gives the full variable domain: DTGVSQNPRHKITKRGQNVTFRCDPISEHNRLYWYRQTLGQGPEFLTYFQNEAQLEKSRLLSDRFSAERPKGSFSTLEIQRTEQGDSAMYLCASSPTSGSTYNEQFFGPGTRLTVL.

This clonotype was recorded at least ten times. This chain joins TRBV7-2 and TRBJ1-2, with 10 bases aligning to TRBD1. Trimming cost V 7 bases and J 4 bases; bases outside gene matches: 9. Germline CDR1 is SGHTA and CDR2 is FQGNSA. The CDR3 spans 15 residues. CDR3 nucleotides: TGTGCCAGCAACCCGGGGGACAGGGGTATCTATGGCTACACCTTC. Residues: CASNPGDRGIYGYTF. Drawing the rest from reference TRBV7-2 and TRBJ1-2, the complete variable domain is GAGVSQSPSNKVTEKGKDVELRCDPISGHTALYWYRQSLGQGLEFLIYFQGNSAPDKSGLPSDRFSAERTGGSVSTLTIQRTQQEDSAVYLCASNPGDRGIYGYTFGSGTRLTVV.

This clonotype was observed at least ten times. The CDR3 DNA reads as TGTGCCAGCAGCCCTGGGACAGGGGGTAATTCACCCCTCCACTTT. Its protein is CASSPGTGGNSPLHF. This chain connects TRBV7-2 to TRBJ1-6; 11 bases fit TRBD1. Unmatched junction bases numbered 3, after V lost 5 bases and J lost 6 bases. CDR1 is SGHTA, CDR2 FQGNSA, per germline. CDR3 length equals 15 residues.

This clonotype was recorded a few times. The chain uses TRBV20-1 and TRBJ2-1, with 12 nucleotides matching TRBD2. Germline trimming cut 1 base from V and 6 bases from J; bases unmatched to any gene: 1. The CDR3 is 14 residues long. Germline CDR1 and CDR2: DFQATT and SNEGSKA (reference sequence). CDR3 sequence (DNA): TGCAGTGCTAGAGCACTAGCGGGAGGCAATGAGCAGTTCTTC. This codes for CSARALAGGNEQFF.

This clonotype was recorded many times. The chain uses TRBV19 and TRBJ1-2, with a tentative D call TRBD1 (6 bases). Deletions cut 9 bases from V and 2 bases from J, with 19 bases between. CDR3 length equals 15 residues. Germline CDR1 and CDR2: LNHDA and SQIVND (reference sequence). DNA of the CDR3: TGTGCCAGCAGACCCTGGACAGTTTCCAACTATGGCTACACCTTC. Protein product: CASRPWTVSNYGYTF.

This clonotype was detected ten times or more. This sequence joins TRBV4-1 and TRBJ2-1, with no clear D. Deletions cut 4 bases from V and 0 bases from J, with 16 bases between. Germline lookup yields CDR1 MGHRA and CDR2 YSYEKL. The CDR3 consists of 17 residues. The CDR3 here is CASSLLEGVSSYNEQFF. As DNA, the CDR3 is TGCGCCAGCAGCCTCTTAGAAGGAGTTAGCTCCTACAATGAGCAGTTCTTC.

The table lists this clonotype with many counts. The gene calls are TRBV14 and TRBJ2-3; D might be TRBD2 (5 bases). CDR3 size: 15 residues. V lost 1 base and J lost 1, with 9 bases in between. Germline CDR1 SGHDN, CDR2 FVKESK. The CDR3 DNA follows: TGTGCCAGCAGCCAAGCCGGTAGCGGCACAGATACGCAGTATTTT. Translation: CASSQAGSGTDTQYF.

The table lists this clonotype with many counts. CDR3 DNA sequence: TGTGCCAGCAGTCCCCGGGACAGGGAATCCTACGAGCAGTACTTC. Translating gives CASSPRDRESYEQYF. The chain couples TRBV6-1 to TRBJ2-7; 9 bases are shared with TRBD1. The germline V gene encodes CDR1 MNHNS and CDR2 SASEGT. The length of the CDR3 is 15 residues. V shed 5 bases and J 1 base; nucleotides not matched to a gene: 6.

The sample holds many counts of this clonotype. The chain employs TRBV7-2 and TRBJ2-5, with D perhaps TRBD2 (5 bases). The CDR3 loop spans 15 amino acids. Germline assignment: CDR1 SGHTA and CDR2 FQGNSA. V was cut by 2 bases and J by 5 bases, with 15 bases left in between. The CDR3 DNA reads TGTGCCAGCAGCTTAAATCTAGCTTCCCTGGAGACCCAGTACTTC. Its protein is CASSLNLASLETQYF.

The gene calls are TRBV5-4 and TRBJ1-1; D remains unclear. V was clipped by 1 base and J by 6 bases, with 10 bases between them. The CDR3 loop spans 13 amino acids. CDR1 is SGHNT and CDR2 is YYREEE in the germline V gene (reference sequence). The CDR3 DNA reads TGTGCCAGCAGCTTGCCTAGGGATTCTGAAGCTTTCTTT. Its translation: CASSLPRDSEAFF.